Given below is one T cell receptor beta chain in context. Its antigen is not known. V gave up 5 bases and J gave up 5 bases, with 18 bases separating them. The CDR3 is 15 residues long. Germline V gives CDR1 SGHVS, CDR2 FNYEAQ. This sample is drawn from a study of T cell responses to AZD1222 COVID-19 vaccine. For the study at large: Pooling was applied to second doses at about 4 or about 12 weeks.

Whole-study results and caveats: Baseline seropositives among AZD1222 recipients totaled only 5 to 7.

Produced via immunoSEQ multiplex PCR; TCRdb's table is partial and in-frame only. This table has about 99,000 clones, 91% appearing once. The sequence came from an adult in good health. The input for sequencing was peripheral blood, taken on day 0 of AZD1222 vaccination. V and J are TRBV7-6 and TRBJ1-2; TRBD1 is a possible D gene (5 bases). DNA of the CDR3: TGTGCCAGCAGCCCTACTTCAGGGACTGGTTATGGCTACACCTTC. It translates to CASSPTSGTGYGYTF.